This entry lists 30 T cell receptor beta chains sequenced from one sample in a study of blood T cell repertoires in COVID-19. The assay was immunoSEQ multiplex PCR, and TCRdb's table has in-frame clones only and misses some. The sample has approximately 490,000 clones, roughly nine tenths seen once. Source material: PBMCs or T cells enriched from blood (not recorded which). These receptors all stem from a woman aged 18-29 years who had recovered from COVID-19.

V usage is TRBV2 and J usage is TRBJ2-5, with 8 bases fitting TRBD2. In germline, CDR1 is SNHLY, CDR2 FYNNEI. J gave up 7 bases and V 5 bases, and 12 bases lay outside the gene matches. This CDR3 is 15 amino acids long. The chain's CDR3 is CASSRTSSTSGTQYF. For the CDR3, the DNA is TGTGCCAGCAGTCGGACTAGCTCGACATCCGGGACCCAGTACTTC.

This chain connects TRBV5-1 to TRBJ1-1; 8 bases align to TRBD1. The germline CDR1 and CDR2 sequences are SGHRS and YFSETQ. CDR3 size: 17 residues. With V trimmed by 4 bases and J by 0 bases, 11 bases remained unmatched. This CDR3 reads CASSPGQASPMNTEAFF. Written as DNA, the CDR3 is TGCGCCAGCAGCCCGGGACAGGCGAGCCCCATGAACACTGAAGCTTTCTTT.

The CDR3 region has the DNA TGCGCCAGCAGCTTTAGCGGTGACTCCTACAATGAGCAGTTCTTC. It yields the protein CASSFSGDSYNEQFF. The chain carries TRBV5-1 and TRBJ2-1; D possibly corresponds to TRBD2 (6 bases). This CDR3 spans 15 amino acids. The germline gives CDR1 SGHRS, CDR2 YFSETQ. V gave up 2 bases and J gave up 0 bases, with 9 bases separating them. The entire variable domain, with the rest obtained from reference TRBV5-1 and TRBJ2-1, is as follows: KAGVTQTPRYLIKTRGQQVTLSCSPISGHRSVSWYQQTPGQGLQFLFEYFSETQRNKGNFPGRFSGRQFSNSRSEMNVSTLELGDSALYLCASSFSGDSYNEQFFGPGTRLTVL.

The chain has TRBV21-1 and TRBJ2-7; the table's D call, TRBD2, has no DNA check behind it. TRBV21-1 constitutes a pseudogene. The CDR3 totals 14 residues. The CDR3 spells CASSKRSRSYEQYF. Here the CDR3 DNA reads TGTGCCAGCAGCAAACGGTCCCGCTCCTACGAGCAGTACTTC.

This chain joins TRBV18 and TRBJ2-1; tentative D call: TRBD1 (5 bases). The V and J ends lost 6 bases and 6 bases respectively, with 21 bases between them. The germline CDR1 and CDR2 sequences are KGHSH and LQKENI. The CDR3 sequence is 16 residues long. The CDR3 loop is CASSNENTGWGNEQFF. CDR3 bases: TGTGCCAGCTCCAACGAGAATACAGGTTGGGGCAATGAGCAGTTCTTC.

There are a few counts of this clone. This chain connects TRBV29-1 to TRBJ2-3; D perhaps matches TRBD2 (6 bases). The CDR3 is 12 amino acids. The germline V and J ends were trimmed by 6 bases and 5 bases, with 12 bases remaining between them. Per germline, CDR1 SQVTM and CDR2 ANQGSEA. The CDR3 is CSVRTGEDTQYF. DNA of the CDR3: TGCAGCGTGCGGACGGGGGAAGATACGCAGTATTTT.

The chain carries TRBV10-3 and TRBJ1-2; D remains unclear. The CDR3 is 13 residues long. The germline V and J ends were trimmed by 3 bases and 0 bases, with 5 bases remaining between them. CDR1 ENHRY and CDR2 SYGVKD come from the germline V gene. The CDR3 sequence: CAISDEANYGYTF. Here the CDR3 DNA reads TGTGCCATCAGTGACGAGGCTAACTATGGCTACACCTTC.

The V gene is TRBV4-1, the J gene TRBJ2-5; 9 bases are a match to TRBD2. In germline, CDR1 is MGHRA, CDR2 YSYEKL. V lost 0 bases to trimming and J lost 4 bases; unmatched junction nucleotides: 9. The CDR3 totals 17 residues. CDR3 bases: TGCGCCAGCAGCCAAGAAGGGGGCGGGGGGGCCGCAGAGACCCAGTACTTC. Translating it yields CASSQEGGGGAAETQYF.

The chain employs TRBV12-5 and TRBJ1-1; maybe TRBD1 (6 bases). Germline V gene sequence: CDR1 LGHNT, CDR2 FRNRAP. The CDR3 length is 13 residues. V was shortened by 2 bases and J by 6 bases, with 10 bases between the two germline ends. The CDR3 DNA reads as TGTGCTAGTGGTTTGCCAGGGGAGCCTGAAGCTTTCTTT. Its translation: CASGLPGEPEAFF.

V is TRBV7-2 and J is TRBJ2-2; TRBD1 agrees at 7 bases. Trimming removed 5 bases from V and 4 bases from J; junction bases left unmatched: 10. This CDR3 comprises 16 residues. CDR1 and CDR2 (germline): SGHTA, FQGNSA. The CDR3 DNA follows: TGTGCCAGCAGCCCAAGTGGGACAGTAACCACCGGGGAGCTGTTTTTT. It is translated as CASSPSGTVTTGELFF.

V and J are TRBV28 and TRBJ2-5; 8 bases map to TRBD2. The CDR3 loop spans 14 amino acids. After removal of 6 bases from V and 5 bases from J, the junction contained 8 bases not matched to a gene. The germline V gene has CDR1 MDHEN and CDR2 SYDVKM. The CDR3 coding sequence is TGTGCCAGCAGCCCGGGGGGGCGTTGGGAGACCCAGTACTTC. Protein sequence: CASSPGGRWETQYF.

This clone was counted once. V is TRBV12-3 or TRBV12-4 and J is TRBJ1-1; D remains unclear. The V end lost 3 bases, the J end lost 4 bases, and 6 bases lay between the germline ends. The CDR3 covers 12 residues. CDR3 in amino acids: CASSFEGTEAFF. In DNA form, the CDR3 reads TGTGCCAGCAGTTTTGAGGGCACTGAAGCTTTCTTT.

The chain has TRBV19 and TRBJ2-3; D perhaps matches TRBD2 (6 bases). Germline values: CDR1 LNHDA, CDR2 SQIVND (reference sequence). CDR3 length: 15 amino acids. Trimming cost V 3 bases and J 0 bases, with 10 bases left between them. CDR3 region: CASSIRGSSTDTQYF. In DNA, the CDR3 is TGTGCCAGTAGTATCCGGGGGTCTAGCACAGATACGCAGTATTTT.

The CDR3 DNA reads TGTGCCTGGAGTGTATCAGGGAGGAGCAATCAGCCCCAGCATTTT. The encoded protein is CAWSVSGRSNQPQHF. The J gene is TRBJ1-5, the V gene TRBV30; TRBD1 might be the D (5 bases). The CDR3 extends over 15 amino acids. CDR1 and CDR2 (germline): GTSNPN, SVGIG (reference sequence). The V end was cut by 0 bases, the J end by 1 base, with 10 bases between.

This chain links TRBV27 with TRBJ1-2, with TRBD1 identical over 8 bases. This CDR3 contains 16 residues. In germline, CDR1 is MNHEY, CDR2 SMNVEV (reference sequence). J gave up 3 bases and V 4 bases, and 10 bases lay outside the gene matches. The CDR3 DNA follows: TGTGCCAGCAGTTCACTCCCTCAGGGGGCCTACTATGGCTACACCTTC. Its protein is CASSSLPQGAYYGYTF.

This chain connects TRBV2 to TRBJ1-1; no definite D call. The ends were cut back, 8 bases at V and 4 bases at J, with 8 bases in the middle. The CDR3 has 11 residues. Germline-derived CDR1 and CDR2 are SNHLY and FYNNEI. This CDR3 is CASRYLTEAFF. The CDR3 DNA is TGTGCCAGCCGCTATCTCACTGAAGCTTTCTTT.

The J gene is TRBJ1-5, the V gene TRBV7-8, with TRBD1 matching over 7 bases. CDR1 and CDR2 from the germline V gene are SGHVS and FQNEAQ. J lost 4 bases, V lost 5 bases, and 14 bases had no gene match. The CDR3 runs to 17 residues. CDR3 nucleotide sequence: TGTGCCAGCAGCCGAGGGGGCGGCGAGGGGGGGAATCAGCCCCAGCATTTT. It encodes CASSRGGGEGGNQPQHF. The whole variable domain, remainder taken from reference TRBV7-8 and TRBJ1-5, is GAGVSQSPRYKVAKRGQDVALRCDPISGHVSLFWYQQALGQGPEFLTYFQNEAQLDKSGLPSDRFFAERPEGSVSTLKIQRTQQEDSAVYLCASSRGGGEGGNQPQHFGDGTRLSIL.

The chain carries TRBV15 and TRBJ2-3; the D gene is possibly TRBD1 (6 bases). Germline loops: CDR1 LNHNV, CDR2 YYDKDF (reference sequence). The V end lost 3 bases, the J end lost 1 base, and 11 bases lay between the germline ends. CDR3 size: 15 residues. The CDR3 region has the DNA TGTGCCACCAGCAGGGACAGAGGGGGCACAGATACGCAGTATTTT. It is translated as CATSRDRGGTDTQYF. The variable domain in full, with the rest retrieved from reference TRBV15 and TRBJ2-3, is DAMVIQNPRYQVTQFGKPVTLSCSQTLNHNVMYWYQQKSSQAPKLLFHYYDKDFNNEADTPDNFQSRRPNTSFCFLDIRSPGLGDTAMYLCATSRDRGGTDTQYFGPGTRLTVL.

The J gene is TRBJ2-7, the V gene TRBV27; TRBD1 is a possible D gene (5 bases). The CDR3 loop spans 19 amino acids. Between the trimmed V and J ends, which lost 2 bases and 3 bases, there was a span of 26 bases. Germline CDR1 is MNHEY and CDR2 is SMNVEV (reference sequence). The CDR3 here is CASSLRGPGTKAPGYEQYF. CDR3 sequence (DNA): TGTGCCAGCAGTTTAAGGGGTCCAGGTACGAAGGCCCCGGGCTACGAGCAGTACTTC.

The chain combines TRBV5-5 with TRBJ2-7; TRBD1 aligns across 9 bases. V was pared by 4 bases and J by 4 bases, with 9 bases of the junction left unmatched. CDR3 length: 15 amino acids. Germline CDR1 SGHKS, CDR2 YYEKEE (reference sequence). This chain's CDR3 is CASSLDRTGAYEQYF. The DNA for the CDR3 is TGTGCCAGCAGCCTGGACAGGACAGGGGCTTACGAGCAGTACTTC.

This clone was seen a single time. The chain links TRBV18 to TRBJ2-5, with 7 nucleotides matching TRBD2. The CDR3 contains 15 residues. CDR1 is KGHSH and CDR2 is LQKENI in the germline V gene. V trimming: 3 bases; J trimming: 3 bases; junction bases outside the gene matches: 7. In nucleotides, the CDR3 is TGTGCCAGCTCACCGAGGTCAGGGACTAAAGAGACCCAGTACTTC. It specifies CASSPRSGTKETQYF.

V and J are TRBV7-2 and TRBJ1-1, with TRBD1 identical over 7 bases. Losses at the gene ends were 7 bases for V and 1 base for J; bases not matched to a gene: 6. The CDR3 totals 14 residues. In germline, CDR1 is SGHTA, CDR2 FQGNSA. The CDR3 here is CASTTTGENTEAFF. CDR3 in DNA: TGTGCCAGCACCACTACAGGGGAGAACACTGAAGCTTTCTTT. The entire variable domain, with the rest obtained from reference TRBV7-2 and TRBJ1-1, is as follows: GAGVSQSPSNKVTEKGKDVELRCDPISGHTALYWYRQSLGQGLEFLIYFQGNSAPDKSGLPSDRFSAERTGGSVSTLTIQRTQQEDSAVYLCASTTTGENTEAFFGQGTRLTVV.

The chain couples TRBV4-2 to TRBJ1-5, with 7 positions matching TRBD1. V lost 5 bases and J lost 4; bases outside the gene matches: 14. CDR3 length equals 17 residues. CDR1 and CDR2 (germline): LGHNA, YNFKEQ. CDR3 sequence (DNA): TGTGCCAGCAGCTCTCAGGCACAGGGGTCCCAAAATCAGCCCCAGCATTTT. The encoded protein is CASSSQAQGSQNQPQHF.

This clone was detected once. This chain joins TRBV7-9 and TRBJ2-7, with D possibly being TRBD1 (6 bases). Trimming removed 3 bases from V and 0 bases from J, with 12 bases in between. The CDR3 extends over 15 amino acids. The V gene's germline CDR1 is SEHNR and CDR2 FQNEAQ (reference sequence). The CDR3: CASSFPWTDSYEQYF. CDR3 sequence (DNA): TGTGCCAGCAGCTTCCCATGGACAGACTCCTACGAGCAGTACTTC.

This chain joins TRBV3-1 (or the pseudogene TRBV3-2) and TRBJ1-6, with TRBD1 as a possible D gene (5 bases). This CDR3 contains 15 residues. The germline gives CDR1 LGHDT, CDR2 YNNKEL (reference sequence). With 0 bases removed from V and 8 bases from J, the gap between germline ends came to 11 bases. The DNA for the CDR3 is TGTGCCAGCAGCCAAGACGTACCGGGGGATTCACCCCTCCACTTT. Its protein product is CASSQDVPGDSPLHF.

This clone occurred a few times. This chain joins TRBV4-2 and TRBJ2-2, with TRBD2 as a possible D gene (5 bases). Germline CDR1 is LGHNA and CDR2 is YNFKEQ. CDR3 size: 15 residues. Between the trimmed V and J ends, which lost 0 bases and 8 bases, there was a span of 13 bases. CDR3 DNA: TGTGCCAGCAGCCAAGATCGCCGGGGAACTGGGGAGCTGTTTTTT. Amino acid sequence: CASSQDRRGTGELFF.

The chain recombines TRBV28 with TRBJ2-1, with 7 bases that match TRBD2. The V segment lost 5 bases and the J segment 5 bases; nucleotides outside the gene matches: 12. The length of the CDR3 is 16 residues. CDR1 is MDHEN, CDR2 SYDVKM, per germline. The CDR3 nucleotides are TGTGCCAGCAGTCCGGGAGGACTAAGCGGGCACAATGAGCAGTTCTTC. This gives the protein CASSPGGLSGHNEQFF.

The V call is TRBV4-1, the J call TRBJ1-2; TRBD1 might be the D (5 bases). The V gene's germline CDR1 is MGHRA and CDR2 YSYEKL. V lost 0 bases and J lost 6, with 14 bases in between. This CDR3 has 15 residues. CDR3 nucleotide sequence: TGCGCCAGCAGCCAAGATTGGGGGGGTAAGGATGGCTACACCTTC. Its protein is CASSQDWGGKDGYTF.

The rearrangement joins TRBV20-1 to TRBJ1-2; the D is unclear. CDR3 size: 13 residues. Germline CDR1 and CDR2: DFQATT and SNEGSKA (reference sequence). The ends were cut back, 3 bases at V and 2 bases at J, with 10 bases in the middle. The DNA for the CDR3 is TGCAGTGCTAGTGTGGAGGTGAACTATGGCTACACCTTC. It yields the protein CSASVEVNYGYTF.

The chain combines TRBV7-9 with TRBJ1-3; D might be TRBD1 (5 bases). With 10 bases removed from V and 4 bases from J, the gap between germline ends came to 17 bases. Germline V CDR1 and CDR2: SEHNR, FQNEAQ (reference sequence). The CDR3 has 14 amino acids. The CDR3 region has the DNA TGTGCCACCCGCTTCGACAGTGCCGGAAACACCATATATTTT. Amino acids: CATRFDSAGNTIYF. Filled out from reference TRBV7-9 and TRBJ1-3, the complete variable domain reads DTGVSQNPRHKITKRGQNVTFRCDPISEHNRLYWYRQTLGQGPEFLTYFQNEAQLEKSRLLSDRFSAERPKGSFSTLEIQRTEQGDSAMYLCATRFDSAGNTIYFGEGSWLTVV.